This paragraph covers one TCR beta chain sequence. No antigen is known for it. The CDR3 has 15 amino acids. V lost 5 bases and J 8 bases, leaving 18 bases between the germline ends. Per the germline V gene, CDR1 is MNHNS and CDR2 is SASEGT. The data are from a study of T-cell reconstitution after alpha-beta-depleted transplantation in children. Researchers prepared the TCRbeta library using unique molecular identifiers, the study reports. TCRdb recomputed calls from the PCR reads with MiXCR, one row per CDR3 protein. The sample holds about 440,000 distinct CDR3 sequences, approximately 41% seen once. The study's findings and limits: Fresh T-cell production supplied most of the T-cell counts and diversity seen one year after transplant. Reported findings indicate that, about two months after transplant, alpha-beta T cells came from several hundred expanded clones, which were derived from non-depleted graft cells.

Here the sequenced sample was PBMCs, taken before TCRalphabeta/CD19-depleted stem cell transplant. This TCR was recovered from a girl aged 2 to 9 with aplastic anemia, due to receive a stem cell transplant. This chain uses TRBV6-1 with TRBJ1-4; D uncertain. CDR3 nucleotide sequence: TGTGCCAGCAGTCTTTCAGGCAACTGGTTCGAAAAACTGTTTTTT. Amino acids: CASSLSGNWFEKLFF.